A single sample gave rise to the 14 T cell receptor beta chains below, sequenced in a study of breast tumors, draining lymph nodes, adjacent tissues. Each CDR3 protein gets one entry after TCRdb re-called the multiplex PCR reads with MiXCR. The sample contains some 250,000 distinct CDR3 sequences, around 35% of which appear only once. Samples came from axillary lymph nodes draining the breast cancer. The material sequenced was axillary lymph node tissue. These receptors all stem from a female donor with breast cancer. Some clones in this sample may be carry-over from other donors' samples.

In this sample, this clonotype turned up many times. The chain recombines TRBV10-3 with TRBJ2-1; D gene ambiguous. Trimming shortened V by 11 bases and J by 0 bases, and 11 bases separated the two germline ends. Germline values: CDR1 ENHRY, CDR2 SYGVKD. This CDR3 spans 13 amino acids. This CDR3 is CAARPDSYNEQFF. The CDR3 region has the DNA TGTGCCGCCCGGCCGGACTCCTACAATGAGCAGTTCTTC.

Comment on this clonotype: A much larger clone lies one base from this, so it may be a read error. This CDR3 is missing its conserved last phenylalanine or tryptophan, likely due to a read error. Here the CDR3 reads CASSSRDRSRGYGYTS. Here the CDR3 DNA reads TGTGCCAGTAGTAGCCGGGACAGGTCCCGGGGCTATGGCTACACCTCC. This chain joins TRBV19 and TRBJ1-2; TRBD1 agrees at 8 bases. The CDR3 has 16 amino acids. V shed 4 bases, J shed 4 bases, and the junction held 11 bases outside the gene matches. CDR1 is LNHDA, CDR2 SQIVND, per germline (reference sequence).

This clonotype was counted many times. V and J are TRBV7-9 and TRBJ2-2; TRBD1 matches at 7 bases. This CDR3 has 15 residues. V was pared by 4 bases and J by 5 bases, with 7 bases of the junction left unmatched. Germline CDR1 is SEHNR and CDR2 is FQNEAQ (reference sequence). The chain's CDR3 is CASSSEGAQTGELFF. The CDR3 coding sequence is TGTGCCAGCAGCTCCGAGGGGGCGCAGACCGGGGAGCTGTTTTTT.

The table lists this clonotype with many counts. V is TRBV7-3 and J is TRBJ2-1; D perhaps matches TRBD2 (5 bases). Germline CDR1 is SGHTA and CDR2 is FQGTGA. Trimming removed 2 bases at V and 8 bases at J, with 10 bases between. CDR3 length: 13 residues. CDR3 coding DNA: TGTGCCAGCAGCTTAGGGCTGAGGGATGAGCAGTTCTTC. This gives the protein CASSLGLRDEQFF.

The gene calls are TRBV7-9 and TRBJ1-2; 7 nucleotides agree with TRBD1. The CDR3 covers 14 residues. Germline lookup yields CDR1 SEHNR and CDR2 FQNEAQ (reference sequence). After removal of 5 bases from V and 5 bases from J, the junction contained 8 bases not matched to a gene. The CDR3 sequence: CASSMAGTEYGYTF. CDR3 DNA sequence: TGTGCCAGCAGCATGGCCGGGACAGAGTATGGCTACACCTTC.

The rearrangement uses TRBV6-2 or TRBV6-3 and TRBJ2-3; 7 nucleotides match TRBD1. This CDR3 spans 17 amino acids. Trimming cost V 6 bases and J 2 bases; bases outside gene matches: 14. Germline V lookup: CDR1 MNHEY, CDR2 SVGEGT. This CDR3 reads CASRRQGLAPPTDTQYF. The CDR3 DNA is TGTGCCAGCAGAAGACAGGGCTTGGCTCCCCCCACAGATACGCAGTATTTT.

This sequence joins TRBV29-1 and TRBJ1-1, with 7 bases aligning to TRBD1. The CDR3 extends over 12 amino acids. With 4 bases clipped from V and 7 bases from J, the junction kept 6 bases outside the gene matches. CDR1 and CDR2 (germline): SQVTM, ANQGSEA. This CDR3 is CSVGQGTGEAFF. Written as DNA, the CDR3 is TGCAGCGTTGGACAGGGTACGGGTGAAGCTTTCTTT.

The V and J genes are TRBV10-2 and TRBJ2-3, with D perhaps matching TRBD1 (7 bases). V lost 4 bases and J lost 5, with 16 bases in between. The CDR3 is 15 residues long. Germline assignment: CDR1 WSHSY and CDR2 SAAADI. The CDR3 DNA sequence: TGCGCCAGCAGTGTCATCGGGAGACAGGGAGATACGCAGTATTTT. Protein product: CASSVIGRQGDTQYF.

This clonotype was detected many times. The chain uses TRBV7-2 and TRBJ2-3, with D perhaps matching TRBD2 (5 bases). V gave up 3 bases and J gave up 0 bases, with 10 bases separating them. Germline CDR1 SGHTA, CDR2 FQGNSA. The CDR3 is 15 residues long. CDR3 in amino acids: CASSLSLASTDTQYF. As DNA, the CDR3 is TGTGCCAGCAGCTTGTCTCTAGCTAGCACAGATACGCAGTATTTT. Full variable domain (outside the CDR3, taken from reference TRBV7-2 and TRBJ2-3): GAGVSQSPSNKVTEKGKDVELRCDPISGHTALYWYRQSLGQGLEFLIYFQGNSAPDKSGLPSDRFSAERTGGSVSTLTIQRTQQEDSAVYLCASSLSLASTDTQYFGPGTRLTVL.

The rearrangement uses TRBV2 and TRBJ2-5; 9 nucleotides line up with TRBD2. CDR3 length: 17 residues. Germline V gene lookup returns CDR1 SNHLY and CDR2 FYNNEI. V shed 8 bases, J shed 6 bases, and the junction held 19 bases outside the gene matches. CDR3 residues: CASSESGGTTIGQTQYF. The CDR3 DNA reads as TGTGCCAGCTCGGAGAGCGGGGGGACTACTATCGGCCAGACCCAGTACTTC.

This clonotype was seen many times. This chain connects TRBV24-1 to TRBJ2-3; 10 bases are shared with TRBD1. Looked up from germline, CDR1 is KGHDR and CDR2 is SFDVKD. With V trimmed by 5 bases and J by 3 bases, 4 bases remained unmatched. The CDR3 spans 15 residues. CDR3 nucleotides: TGTGCCACCAGTGCCCCGGGACAGGGGACAGATACGCAGTATTTT. This encodes CATSAPGQGTDTQYF.

At least ten counts were recorded for this clonotype. The chain uses TRBV4-2 and TRBJ2-7, with D tentatively TRBD2 (5 bases). The V gene lost 4 bases and the J gene lost 3 bases, with 16 bases spanning the gap. The germline CDR1 and CDR2 sequences are LGHNA and YNFKEQ. CDR3 length: 15 amino acids. CDR3 coding DNA: TGTGCCAGCAGCCCTCCCGGGGAGCTGTTCTACGAGCAGTACTTC. This sequence encodes CASSPPGELFYEQYF.

This chain joins TRBV7-3 and TRBJ2-5, with TRBD1 matching 9 bases. V lost 4 bases and J lost 4; bases outside the gene matches: 7. This CDR3 region has 15 residues. Germline V lookup: CDR1 SGHTA, CDR2 FQGTGA. DNA of the CDR3: TGTGCCAGCAGCTCCCGGACAGGGGAGTTAGAGACCCAGTACTTC. Translation: CASSSRTGELETQYF.

This clonotype was found a few times. The V gene is TRBV10-1, the J gene TRBJ2-7; no clear D gene. CDR1 WNHNN and CDR2 SYGVQD come from the germline V gene (reference sequence). The CDR3 runs 12 residues. V lost 3 bases, J lost 7 bases, and 10 bases lay in between. CDR3: CASSDFMGEQYF. Here the CDR3 DNA reads TGCGCCAGCAGTGACTTCATGGGAGAGCAGTACTTC.